This record looks at one T cell receptor (beta chain) sequence and its context. The CDR3 is 17 residues long. The V gene lost 5 bases and the J gene lost 6 bases, with 23 bases spanning the gap. The germline CDR1 and CDR2 sequences are SGHNT and YENEEA. Sequencing was performed with immunoSEQ multiplex PCR; in TCRdb, only in-frame clones are kept and a portion is missing. The sample shows some 160,000 clones, 85% to 90% of them seen only once. This sample is drawn from a study of blood T cell repertoires in COVID-19. Participants spanned ages roughly 18 to 95 years and resided in about 25 US areas. V gene TRBV11-3 combines with J gene TRBJ2-1, with D possibly being TRBD2 (7 bases). The receptor comes from a woman in her forties or fifties who had recovered from COVID-19. The sample was PBMCs or T cells enriched from blood (not recorded which). The CDR3 DNA sequence: TGTGCCAGCAGCCTTACCTGGGGGGCGGGGGACATCAATGAGCAGTTCTTC. It codes for CASSLTWGAGDINEQFF.